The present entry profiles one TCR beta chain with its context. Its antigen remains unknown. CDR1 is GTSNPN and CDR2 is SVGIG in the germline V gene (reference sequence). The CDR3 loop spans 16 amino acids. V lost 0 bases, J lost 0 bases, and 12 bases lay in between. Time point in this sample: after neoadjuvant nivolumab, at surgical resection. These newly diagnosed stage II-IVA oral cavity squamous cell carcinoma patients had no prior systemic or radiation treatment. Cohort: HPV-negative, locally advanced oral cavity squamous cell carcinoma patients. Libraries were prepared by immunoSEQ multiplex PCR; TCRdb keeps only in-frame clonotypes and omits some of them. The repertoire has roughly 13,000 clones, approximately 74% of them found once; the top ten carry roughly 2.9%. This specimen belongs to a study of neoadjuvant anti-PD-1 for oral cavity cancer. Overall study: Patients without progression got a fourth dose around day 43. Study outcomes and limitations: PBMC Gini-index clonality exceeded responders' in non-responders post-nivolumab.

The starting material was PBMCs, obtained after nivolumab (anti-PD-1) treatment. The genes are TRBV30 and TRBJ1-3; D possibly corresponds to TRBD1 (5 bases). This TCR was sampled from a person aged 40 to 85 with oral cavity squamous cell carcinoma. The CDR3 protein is CAWSVWGRYSGNTIYF. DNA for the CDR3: TGTGCCTGGAGTGTCTGGGGCAGATACTCTGGAAACACCATATATTTT.